The 3 T cell receptor beta chains listed next were all sequenced from one sample in a study of CD8+ T cells in alopecia areata. Described treatment: oral pan-JAK inhibitor, 5-10 mg twice daily. Following RNA extraction, reverse transcription yielded cDNA that acted as the sequencing template. Libraries were prepared by immunoSEQ multiplex PCR; TCRdb keeps only in-frame clonotypes and omits some of them. Of about 120,000 clones detected, about 50% appear once; the ten largest clones hold 0.46%. The input for sequencing was CD4+ T cells sorted from blood, taken at week 4, from a patient treated with tofacitinib. All receptors come from a human donor with alopecia areata.

V usage is TRBV28 and J usage is TRBJ1-1, with D unclear. V was clipped by 2 bases and J by 6 bases, with 7 bases between them. CDR1 is MDHEN and CDR2 is SYDVKM in the germline V gene. CDR3 length equals 12 residues. The chain's CDR3 is CASSLPRSEAFF. The CDR3, as DNA: TGTGCCAGCAGTTTACCCCGCTCTGAAGCTTTCTTT.

The chain has TRBV4-1 and TRBJ2-1; D is uncertain. Trimming pared 1 base from V and 4 bases from J, leaving 14 bases between. The CDR3 totals 16 residues. Germline V gives CDR1 MGHRA, CDR2 YSYEKL. The CDR3 here is CASSQAPSEPYNEQFF. The CDR3 DNA is TGCGCCAGCAGCCAAGCTCCCAGCGAGCCATACAATGAGCAGTTCTTC.

This clone was counted only a few times. The chain employs TRBV6-1 and TRBJ1-6; 7 bases map to TRBD1. Per germline, CDR1 MNHNS and CDR2 SASEGT. CDR3 length: 14 residues. Trimming removed 8 bases from V and 4 bases from J; junction bases left unmatched: 5. The CDR3 region is CASGAGGYNSPLHF. The CDR3 coding sequence is TGTGCCAGCGGGGCAGGGGGATATAATTCACCCCTCCACTTT.